A selection of T cell receptor beta chains follows, all from one sample in a study of beta chain features in type 1 diabetes. The repertoire was sequenced with immunoSEQ multiplex PCR; TCRdb's copy has only in-frame clones and lacks some. The profile shows over 600,000 clones, roughly 12% of them singletons. The sequenced sample was naive CD4+ T cells from blood. All receptors derive from a man aged 25-45 years with type 1 diabetes. Each CDR3 is given with its conserved first and last residue. The order of the fields is J gene, V gene, CDR3 protein.

j_gene: TRBJ2-3
v_gene: TRBV7-7
CDR3aa: CASSSGPAGSTDTQYF

j_gene: TRBJ1-6
v_gene: TRBV7-8
CDR3aa: CASSADRAYNSPLHF

j_gene: TRBJ1-1
v_gene: TRBV29-1
CDR3aa: CSVERRLNTEAFF

j_gene: TRBJ1-2
v_gene: TRBV7-2
CDR3aa: CASSFTEGANYGYTF

j_gene: TRBJ2-7
v_gene: TRBV6-6
CDR3aa: CASSTRLAGNGEQYF

j_gene: TRBJ1-1
v_gene: TRBV29-1
CDR3aa: CSVGNLNTEAFF

j_gene: TRBJ1-3
v_gene: TRBV4-3
CDR3aa: CASSQDMVISTIYF

j_gene: TRBJ1-1
v_gene: TRBV14
CDR3aa: CASSQDSLNTEAFF

j_gene: TRBJ1-5
v_gene: TRBV19
CDR3aa: CASSIEGQGNQPQHF

j_gene: TRBJ2-3
v_gene: TRBV9
CDR3aa: CASSVGGRADTQYF